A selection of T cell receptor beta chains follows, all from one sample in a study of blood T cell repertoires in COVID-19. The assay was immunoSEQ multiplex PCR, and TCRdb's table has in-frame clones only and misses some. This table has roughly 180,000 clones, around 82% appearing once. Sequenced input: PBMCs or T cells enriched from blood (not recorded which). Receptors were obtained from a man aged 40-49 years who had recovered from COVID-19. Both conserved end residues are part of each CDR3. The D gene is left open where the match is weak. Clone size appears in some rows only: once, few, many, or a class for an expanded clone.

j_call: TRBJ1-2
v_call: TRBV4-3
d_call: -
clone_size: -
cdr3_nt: TGCGCCAGCAGCCAAGCTTTTGGGCAGAACTATGGCTACACCTTC
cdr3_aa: CASSQAFGQNYGYTF

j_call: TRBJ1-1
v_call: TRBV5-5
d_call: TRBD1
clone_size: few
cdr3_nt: TGTGCCAGCAGCTTGACAGGGACAGGGAACACTGAAGCTTTCTTT
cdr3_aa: CASSLTGTGNTEAFF

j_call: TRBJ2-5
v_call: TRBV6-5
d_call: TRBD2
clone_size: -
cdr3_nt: TGTGCCAGCGGTAGCGGGATAGAGACCCAGTACTTC
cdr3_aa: CASGSGIETQYF

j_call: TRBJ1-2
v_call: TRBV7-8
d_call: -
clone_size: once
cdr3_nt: TGTGCCAGCAGCCCACTTATCTTAGGCTACACCTTC
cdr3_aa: CASSPLILGYTF

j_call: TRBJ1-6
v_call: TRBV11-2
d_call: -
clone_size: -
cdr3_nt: TGTGCCAGCAGCGCCAGTCAGGCTTCACCCCTCCACTTT
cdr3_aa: CASSASQASPLHF

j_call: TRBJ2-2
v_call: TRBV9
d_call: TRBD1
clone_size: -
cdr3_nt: TGTGCCAGCAGCGCATTAACAGGGGGCCCGAAAACCGGGGAGCTGTTTTTT
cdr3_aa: CASSALTGGPKTGELFF

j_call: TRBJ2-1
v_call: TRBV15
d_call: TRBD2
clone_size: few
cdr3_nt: TGTGCCACCAGCAGAGATAGCGGGATCTACAATGAGCAGTTCTTC
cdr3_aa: CATSRDSGIYNEQFF

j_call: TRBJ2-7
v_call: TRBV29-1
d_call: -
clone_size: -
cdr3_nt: TGCAGCGTTCGAGTTAACTACGAGCAGTACTTC
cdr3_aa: CSVRVNYEQYF

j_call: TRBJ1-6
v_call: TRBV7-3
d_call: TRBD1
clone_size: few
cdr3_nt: TGTGCCAGCAGCCCCGGGACAGCCAATTCACCCCTCCACTTT
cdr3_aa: CASSPGTANSPLHF

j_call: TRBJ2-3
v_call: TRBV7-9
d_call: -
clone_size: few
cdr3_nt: TGTGCCAGCAGCTCGGACATTAGCACAGATACGCAGTATTTT
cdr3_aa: CASSSDISTDTQYF

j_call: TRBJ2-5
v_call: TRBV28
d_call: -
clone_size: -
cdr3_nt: TGTGCCAGCGGATTAGACTGGCGGGCGGAGACCCAGTACTTC
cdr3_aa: CASGLDWRAETQYF

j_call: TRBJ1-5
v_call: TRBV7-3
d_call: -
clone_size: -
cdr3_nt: TGTGCCAGCAGCTTGAGTAGCAATCAGCCCCAGCATTTT
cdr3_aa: CASSLSSNQPQHF

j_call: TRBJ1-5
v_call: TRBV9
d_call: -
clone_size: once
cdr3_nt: TGTGCCAGCAGCGCTGATGGGAGGGTACTTCAGCCCCAGCATTTT
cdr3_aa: CASSADGRVLQPQHF

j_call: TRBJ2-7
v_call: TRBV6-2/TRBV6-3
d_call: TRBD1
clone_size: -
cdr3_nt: TGTGCCAGCAGCCATCTCCCGGGACAGGGAACCTACGAGCAGTACTTC
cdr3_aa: CASSHLPGQGTYEQYF

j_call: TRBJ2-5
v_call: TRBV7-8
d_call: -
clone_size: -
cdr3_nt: TGTGCCAGCAGCTTAGCGGGGGACACTCAAGAGACCCAGTACTTC
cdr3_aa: CASSLAGDTQETQYF

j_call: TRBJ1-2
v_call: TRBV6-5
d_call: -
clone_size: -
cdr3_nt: TGTGCCAGCAGTTATCTGGACACCGGCAAGGGTGGCTACACCTTC
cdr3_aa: CASSYLDTGKGGYTF

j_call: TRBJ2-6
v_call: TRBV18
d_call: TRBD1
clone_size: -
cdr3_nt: TGTGCCAGCTCACGCGACCGGGACAGGGGTGGAGGGGCCAACGTCCTGACTTTC
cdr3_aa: CASSRDRDRGGGANVLTF

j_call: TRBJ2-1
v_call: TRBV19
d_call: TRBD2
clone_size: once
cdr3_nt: TGTGCCAGTAGCAGCGGGAGGGGTAATGAGCAGTTCTTC
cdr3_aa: CASSSGRGNEQFF

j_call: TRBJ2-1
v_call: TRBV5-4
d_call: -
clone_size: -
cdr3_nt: TGTGCCAGCAGCTTGGGACGGGAATGGTACAATGAGCAGTTCTTC
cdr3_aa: CASSLGREWYNEQFF

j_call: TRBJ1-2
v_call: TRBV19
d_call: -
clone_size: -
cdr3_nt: TGTGCCAGTAGTATGGGCAACCACTATGGCTACACCTTC
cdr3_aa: CASSMGNHYGYTF

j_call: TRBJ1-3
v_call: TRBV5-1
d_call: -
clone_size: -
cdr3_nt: TGCGCCAGCAGCTTGGAGAGCTCTGGAAACACCATATATTTT
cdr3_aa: CASSLESSGNTIYF

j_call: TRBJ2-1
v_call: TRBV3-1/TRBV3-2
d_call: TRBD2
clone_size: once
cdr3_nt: TGTGCCAGCAGCCGACGCTTTAGCGGGAGCTACAATGAGCAGTTCTTC
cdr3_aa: CASSRRFSGSYNEQFF

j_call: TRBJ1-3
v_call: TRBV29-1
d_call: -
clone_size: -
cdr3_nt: TGCAGCGTTGTGGTCCCTGAGGCTGGAAACACCATATATTTT
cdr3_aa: CSVVVPEAGNTIYF

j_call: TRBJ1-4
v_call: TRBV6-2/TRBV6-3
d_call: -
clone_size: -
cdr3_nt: TGTGCCAGCAGTTACTCCCGGACAGACTTAGAAAAACTGTTTTTT
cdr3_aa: CASSYSRTDLEKLFF

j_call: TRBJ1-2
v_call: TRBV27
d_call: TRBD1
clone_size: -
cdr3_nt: TGTGCCAGCAGTGACCAGGGGGTAGGTGGCTACACCTTC
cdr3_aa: CASSDQGVGGYTF

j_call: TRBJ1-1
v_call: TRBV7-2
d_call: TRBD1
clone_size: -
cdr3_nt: TGTGCCAGCAGCAAGACAGGGGACAGGGGTAGCACTGAAGCTTTCTTT
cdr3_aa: CASSKTGDRGSTEAFF

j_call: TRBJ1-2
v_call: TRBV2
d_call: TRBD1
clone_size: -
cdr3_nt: TGTGCCAGCAGCCCTGAGCCGGACAGGGGTGGCTACACCTTC
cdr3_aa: CASSPEPDRGGYTF

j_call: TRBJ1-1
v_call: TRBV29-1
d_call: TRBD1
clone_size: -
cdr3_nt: TGCAGCGTTGGTAACAGGGGCGGCACTGAAGCTTTCTTT
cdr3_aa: CSVGNRGGTEAFF

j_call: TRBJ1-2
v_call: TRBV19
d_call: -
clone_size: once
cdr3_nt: TGTGCCAGTAGTATAGACAGGGAAGATGGCTACACCTTC
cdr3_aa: CASSIDREDGYTF

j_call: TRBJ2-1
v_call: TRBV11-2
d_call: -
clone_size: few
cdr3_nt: TGTGCCAGCAGCGTGGGTCTAACGGGTTGGAATGAGCAGTTCTTC
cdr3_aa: CASSVGLTGWNEQFF

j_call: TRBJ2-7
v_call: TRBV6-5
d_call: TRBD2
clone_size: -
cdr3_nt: TGTGCCGGACCAAAAGTAGCGGGAGACAGTTACGAGCAGTACTTC
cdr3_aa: CAGPKVAGDSYEQYF

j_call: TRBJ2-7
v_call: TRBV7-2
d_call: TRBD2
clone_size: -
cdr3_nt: TGTGCCAGCAGCTCCACTAGCGGGTACGAGCAGTACTTC
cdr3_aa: CASSSTSGYEQYF

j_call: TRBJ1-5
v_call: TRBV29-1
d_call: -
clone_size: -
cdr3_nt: TGCAGCGTTTTAACAGGATCAAAGACCCAGCATTTT
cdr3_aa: CSVLTGSKTQHF

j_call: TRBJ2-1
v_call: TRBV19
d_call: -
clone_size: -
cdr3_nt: TGTGCCAGTAGTACCCTAACCGGGATTTCCTACAATGAGCAGTTCTTC
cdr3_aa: CASSTLTGISYNEQFF

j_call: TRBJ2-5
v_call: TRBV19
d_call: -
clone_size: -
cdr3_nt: TGTGCCAGTAGTATAGAGGGTCCTAGCGTCCTACGGGAGACCCAGTACTTC
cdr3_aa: CASSIEGPSVLRETQYF

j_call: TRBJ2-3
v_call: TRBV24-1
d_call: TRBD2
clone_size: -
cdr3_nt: TGTGCCACCAGTGCGAGACTAGCGGCAGATACGCAGTATTTT
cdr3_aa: CATSARLAADTQYF

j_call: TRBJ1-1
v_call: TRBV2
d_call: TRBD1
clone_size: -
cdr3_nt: TGTGCCAGCAGTGACGGGCAGGGGGACACTGAAGCTTTCTTT
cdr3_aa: CASSDGQGDTEAFF

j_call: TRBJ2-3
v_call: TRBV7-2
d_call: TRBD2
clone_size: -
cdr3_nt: TGTGCCAGCAGCTTAGGACTAGCGGGAGGTACAGATACGCAGTATTTT
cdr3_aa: CASSLGLAGGTDTQYF

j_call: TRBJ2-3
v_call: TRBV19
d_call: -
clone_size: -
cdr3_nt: TGTGCCAGCCTGCCCCAGGAGCGGAGCACAGATACGCAGTATTTT
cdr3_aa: CASLPQERSTDTQYF

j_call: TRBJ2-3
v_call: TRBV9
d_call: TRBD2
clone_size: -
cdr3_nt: TGTGCCAGCGAAGCGGGAGAGCGAAGCACAGATACGCAGTATTTT
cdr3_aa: CASEAGERSTDTQYF

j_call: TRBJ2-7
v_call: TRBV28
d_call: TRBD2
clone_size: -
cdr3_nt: TGTGCCAGCAGAGGGAGCGGGCGGGAGTACTACGAGCAGTACTTC
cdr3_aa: CASRGSGREYYEQYF

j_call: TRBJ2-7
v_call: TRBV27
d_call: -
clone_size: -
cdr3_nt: TGTGCCAGCAGCCATGGCTTCACCTACGAGCAGTACTTC
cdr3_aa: CASSHGFTYEQYF

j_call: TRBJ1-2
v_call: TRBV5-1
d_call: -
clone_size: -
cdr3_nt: TGCGCCAGCAGCTTGGACGGGGAGCTCTATGGCTACACCTTC
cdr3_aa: CASSLDGELYGYTF

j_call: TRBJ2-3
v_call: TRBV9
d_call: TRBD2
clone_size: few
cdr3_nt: TGTGCCAGCAGCGTAGAGGGACTAGCGGGAGCCAGAGATACGCAGTATTTT
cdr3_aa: CASSVEGLAGARDTQYF

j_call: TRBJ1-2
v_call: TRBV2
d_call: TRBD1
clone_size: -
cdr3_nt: TGTGCCAGCAGTGGTTCGACAGGGGGGATCTATGGCTACACCTTC
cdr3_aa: CASSGSTGGIYGYTF

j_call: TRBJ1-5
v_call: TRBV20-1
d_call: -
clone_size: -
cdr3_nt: TGCAGTGCTAGTCGTTTTACCGACAGAAGAAATCAGCCCCAGCATTTT
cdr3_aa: CSASRFTDRRNQPQHF

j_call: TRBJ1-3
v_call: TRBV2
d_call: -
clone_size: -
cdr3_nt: TGTGCCACCGGGCCGATCGCCGGAGGCACCATATATTTT
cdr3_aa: CATGPIAGGTIYF

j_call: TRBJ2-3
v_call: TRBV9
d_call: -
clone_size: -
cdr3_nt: TGTGCCAGCAGCCCCCATGGCCTAAAGAGGACAGATACGCAGTATTTT
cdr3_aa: CASSPHGLKRTDTQYF

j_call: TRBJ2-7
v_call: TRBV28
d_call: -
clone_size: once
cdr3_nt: TGTGCCAGCAGCTCTAATTACGAGCAGTACTTC
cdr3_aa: CASSSNYEQYF

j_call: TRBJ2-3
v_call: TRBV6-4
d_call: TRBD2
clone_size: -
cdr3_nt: TGTGCCAGCAGTCCTAGCGGGAGAATGGTCGATACGCAGTATTTT
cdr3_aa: CASSPSGRMVDTQYF

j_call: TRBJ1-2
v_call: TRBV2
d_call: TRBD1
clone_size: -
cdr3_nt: TGTGCCAGCAGTCAAGACAGGGGGGATGGCTACACCTTC
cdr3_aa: CASSQDRGDGYTF

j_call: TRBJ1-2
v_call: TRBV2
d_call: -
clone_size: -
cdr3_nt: TGTGCCAGCGAGGGCGGACGGGGCTACACCTTC
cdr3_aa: CASEGGRGYTF